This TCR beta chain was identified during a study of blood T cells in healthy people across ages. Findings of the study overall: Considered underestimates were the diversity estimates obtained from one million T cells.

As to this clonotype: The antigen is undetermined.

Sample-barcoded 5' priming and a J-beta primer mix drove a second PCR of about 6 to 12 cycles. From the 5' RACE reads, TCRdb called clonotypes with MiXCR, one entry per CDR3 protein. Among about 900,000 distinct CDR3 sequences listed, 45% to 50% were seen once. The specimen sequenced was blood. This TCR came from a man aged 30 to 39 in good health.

CDR3 bases: TGTGCCAGCAGCGTAGGCCCAGCGGCTAGCACAGATACGCAGTATTTT. The encoded protein is CASSVGPAASTDTQYF. The chain links TRBV9 to TRBJ2-3, with D possibly matching TRBD2 (5 bases). CDR1 and CDR2 (germline): SGDLS, YYNGEE. CDR3 length: 16 residues. Trimming took 0 bases from V and 0 from J, leaving 11 bases between them.